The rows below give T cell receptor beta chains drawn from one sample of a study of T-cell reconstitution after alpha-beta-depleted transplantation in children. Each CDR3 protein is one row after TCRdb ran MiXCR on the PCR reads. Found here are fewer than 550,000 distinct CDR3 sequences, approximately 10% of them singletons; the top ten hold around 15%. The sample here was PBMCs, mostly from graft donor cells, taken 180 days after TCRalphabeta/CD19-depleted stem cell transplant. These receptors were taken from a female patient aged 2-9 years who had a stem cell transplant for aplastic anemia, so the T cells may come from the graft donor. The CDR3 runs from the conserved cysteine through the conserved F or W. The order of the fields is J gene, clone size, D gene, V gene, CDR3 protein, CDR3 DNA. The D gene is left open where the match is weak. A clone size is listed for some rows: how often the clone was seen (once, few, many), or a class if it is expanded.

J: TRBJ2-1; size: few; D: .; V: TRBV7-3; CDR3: CASSLTFGANEQFF; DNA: TGTGCCAGCAGCTTGACCTTCGGGGCGAATGAGCAGTTCTTC
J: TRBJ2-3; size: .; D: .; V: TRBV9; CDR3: CASNGQGSTDTQYF; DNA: TGTGCCAGCAACGGGCAGGGAAGCACAGATACGCAGTATTTT
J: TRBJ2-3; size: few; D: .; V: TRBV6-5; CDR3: CASSYSPRDPTDTQYF; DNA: TGTGCCAGCAGTTACTCCCCGCGGGACCCCACAGATACGCAGTATTTT
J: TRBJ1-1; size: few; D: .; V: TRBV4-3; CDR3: CASSQIQDLNTEAFF; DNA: TGCGCCAGCAGCCAGATACAGGATTTGAACACTGAAGCTTTCTTT
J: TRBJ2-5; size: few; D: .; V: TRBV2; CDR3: CASRRDNYQETQYF; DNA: TGTGCCAGCAGGAGGGACAACTACCAAGAGACCCAGTACTTC
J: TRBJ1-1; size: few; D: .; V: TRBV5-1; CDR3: CASSYVLGGQGELNTEAFF; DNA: TGCGCCAGCAGCTACGTCCTGGGGGGGCAAGGGGAATTGAACACTGAAGCTTTCTTT
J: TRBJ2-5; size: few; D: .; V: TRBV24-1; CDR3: CATNQRHQETQYF; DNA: TGTGCCACCAATCAGCGGCACCAAGAGACCCAGTACTTC
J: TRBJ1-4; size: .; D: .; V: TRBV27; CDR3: CASSLYTSLNEKLFF; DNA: TGTGCCAGCAGTTTATATACCAGCCTTAATGAAAAACTGTTTTTT
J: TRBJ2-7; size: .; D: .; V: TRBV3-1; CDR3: CASSRLLTESYEQYF; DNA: TGTGCCAGCAGCCGACTATTGACAGAATCCTACGAGCAGTACTTC
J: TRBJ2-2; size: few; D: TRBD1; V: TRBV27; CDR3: CASSTYRGEWIGELFF; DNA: TGTGCCAGCAGTACTTACAGGGGGGAGTGGATCGGGGAGCTGTTTTTT
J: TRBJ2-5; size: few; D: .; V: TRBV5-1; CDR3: CASSLPLGAQETQYF; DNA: TGCGCCAGCAGCTTGCCCCTCGGGGCTCAAGAGACCCAGTACTTC
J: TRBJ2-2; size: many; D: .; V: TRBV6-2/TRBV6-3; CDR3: CASSYAGQWNTGELFF; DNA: TGTGCCAGCAGTTACGCTGGACAATGGAACACCGGGGAGCTGTTTTTT
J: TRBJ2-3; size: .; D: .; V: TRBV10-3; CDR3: CAISESRGRPSTDTQYF; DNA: TGTGCCATCAGTGAGTCAAGGGGACGTCCTAGCACAGATACGCAGTATTTT
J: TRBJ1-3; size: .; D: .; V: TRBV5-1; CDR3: CASSMLPVSGNTIYF; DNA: TGCGCCAGCAGCATGCTTCCCGTCTCTGGAAACACCATATATTTT
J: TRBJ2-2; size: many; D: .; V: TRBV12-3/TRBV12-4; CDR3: CASRELAAGELFF; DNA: TGTGCCAGCAGAGAACTAGCCGCCGGGGAGCTGTTTTTT
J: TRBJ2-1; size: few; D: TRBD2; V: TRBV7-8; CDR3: CASSGRALGQFF; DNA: TGTGCCAGTTCCGGGAGGGCCCTTGGGCAGTTCTTC
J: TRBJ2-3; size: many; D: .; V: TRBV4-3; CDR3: CASSQGTGPRGDTQYF; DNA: TGCGCCAGCAGCCAAGGAACAGGCCCCCGGGGAGATACGCAGTATTTT
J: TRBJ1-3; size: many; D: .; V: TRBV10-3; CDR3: CAIRMVGTQGSGNTIYF; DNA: TGTGCCATCAGGATGGTGGGGACTCAGGGCTCTGGAAACACCATATATTTT
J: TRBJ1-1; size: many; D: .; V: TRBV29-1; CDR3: CSVATGYTEAFF; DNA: TGCAGCGTGGCGACAGGTTACACTGAAGCTTTCTTT
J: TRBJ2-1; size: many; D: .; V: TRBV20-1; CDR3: CSATESAGNYNEQFF; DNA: TGCAGTGCCACCGAGTCGGCGGGAAACTACAATGAGCAGTTCTTC
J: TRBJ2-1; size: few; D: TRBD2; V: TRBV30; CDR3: CAWSSASGWNEQFF; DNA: TGTGCCTGGAGTTCCGCTAGCGGGTGGAATGAGCAGTTCTTC
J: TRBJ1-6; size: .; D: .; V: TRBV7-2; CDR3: CASSLPRQFNSPLHF; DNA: TGTGCCAGCAGCTTACCCCGACAGTTCAATTCACCCCTCCACTTT
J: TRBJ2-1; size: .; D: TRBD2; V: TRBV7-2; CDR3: CASSLVTSGAGFF; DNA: TGTGCCAGCAGCTTGGTGACTAGCGGGGCGGGGTTCTTC
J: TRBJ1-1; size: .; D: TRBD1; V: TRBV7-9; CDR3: CASSLVARGKTEAFF; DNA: TGTGCCAGCAGCTTAGTCGCCAGGGGGAAGACTGAAGCTTTCTTT
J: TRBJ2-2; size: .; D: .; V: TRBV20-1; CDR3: CSAPSSVGTGELFF; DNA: TGCAGTGCTCCATCGTCGGTGGGGACCGGGGAGCTGTTTTTT
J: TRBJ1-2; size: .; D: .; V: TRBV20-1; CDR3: CSARDLRRGYGYTF; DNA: TGCAGTGCTAGAGATTTGAGGAGGGGCTATGGCTACACCTTC
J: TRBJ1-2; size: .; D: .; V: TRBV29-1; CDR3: CSVERGLLNYGYTF; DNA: TGCAGCGTTGAAAGAGGTCTACTTAACTATGGCTACACCTTC
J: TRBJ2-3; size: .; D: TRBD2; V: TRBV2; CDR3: CASGLAGAPSTDTQYF; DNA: TGTGCCAGCGGTCTAGCGGGAGCCCCCAGCACAGATACGCAGTATTTT
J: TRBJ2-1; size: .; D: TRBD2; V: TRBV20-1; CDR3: CSARDWGLAGFYNEQFF; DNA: TGCAGTGCTAGAGATTGGGGACTAGCGGGGTTCTACAATGAGCAGTTCTTC
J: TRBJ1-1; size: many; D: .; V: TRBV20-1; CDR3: CSARQLNTEAFF; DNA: TGCAGTGCTAGACAGCTGAACACTGAAGCTTTCTTT
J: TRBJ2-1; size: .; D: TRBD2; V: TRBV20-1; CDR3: CSAAGLAGPYNEQFF; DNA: TGCAGTGCAGCGGGACTAGCGGGCCCCTACAATGAGCAGTTCTTC
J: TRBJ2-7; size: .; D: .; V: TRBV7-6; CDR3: CASSFGREYEQYF; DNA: TGTGCCAGCAGCTTCGGCAGGGAGTACGAGCAGTACTTC
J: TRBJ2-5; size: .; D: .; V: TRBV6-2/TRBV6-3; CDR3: CASSYGLAETQYF; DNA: TGTGCCAGCAGTTACGGCCTGGCCGAGACCCAGTACTTC
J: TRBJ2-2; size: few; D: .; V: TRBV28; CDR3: CASSFPSNTGELFF; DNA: TGTGCCAGCAGTTTTCCCTCGAACACCGGGGAGCTGTTTTTT
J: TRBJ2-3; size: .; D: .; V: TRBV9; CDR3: CASSGGWGSDTQYF; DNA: TGTGCCAGCAGCGGCGGGTGGGGCTCAGATACGCAGTATTTT